The 28 T cell receptor beta chains below come from one sample, sequenced in a study of T-cell memory formation after mild COVID-19. TCRdb redid the calling of the 5' RACE reads with MiXCR, one entry per CDR3 protein. The profile shows 200,000 to 300,000 distinct CDR3 sequences, roughly 15% of them singletons. The sequencing sample was made of PBMCs or a T cell subset sorted from them (not recorded which). These receptors were obtained from an adult woman who had mild COVID-19 (a few samples of this study predate the infection). Cell type and time point are not known.

CDR3 DNA sequence: TGTGCCAGCAGCGGAGTTTCAGGGGGCGCCTCCTCTGGAAACACCATATATTTT. It yields the protein CASSGVSGGASSGNTIYF. V gene TRBV12-3 or TRBV12-4 combines with J gene TRBJ1-3; 8 bases agree with TRBD1. Trimming removed 6 bases from V and 0 bases from J; junction bases left unmatched: 13. The CDR3 is 18 residues long.

In this sample, this clonotype turned up a few times. This chain joins TRBV15 and TRBJ2-1; D is perhaps TRBD2 (5 bases). The germline gives CDR1 LNHNV, CDR2 YYDKDF (reference sequence). This CDR3 is 16 amino acids long. V was pared by 0 bases and J by 7 bases, with 16 bases between. For the CDR3, the DNA is TGTGCCACCAGCAGAGATCTGGGCGGAGGTTGGAATGAGCAGTTCTTC. Translating gives CATSRDLGGGWNEQFF.

The V call is TRBV5-1, the J call TRBJ2-2; TRBD1 agrees at 10 bases. CDR1 SGHRS and CDR2 YFSETQ come from the germline V gene. V shed 2 bases and J 6 bases; nucleotides not matched to a gene: 10. The CDR3 is 17 amino acids. DNA of the CDR3: TGCGCCAGCAGCTTCGACCCTGGACAGGGGGTTGCCGGGGAGCTGTTTTTT. This translates into CASSFDPGQGVAGELFF.

There are many counts of this clonotype. The chain recombines TRBV5-8 with TRBJ2-7; tentative D call: TRBD2 (6 bases). CDR3 length equals 13 residues. V lost 1 base, J lost 2 bases, and 7 bases lay in between. Germline CDR1 reads SGHTS; CDR2 reads YDEGEE. The CDR3 DNA reads TGTGCCAGCAGCTTGAGACTAGCCTACGAGCAGTACTTC. It yields the protein CASSLRLAYEQYF.

In its sample, this clonotype was seen a few times. The chain links TRBV18 to TRBJ2-7; 7 bases match TRBD1. Losses at the gene ends were 3 bases for V and 1 base for J; bases not matched to a gene: 6. CDR1 and CDR2 (germline): KGHSH, LQKENI. This CDR3 comprises 15 residues. As DNA, the CDR3 is TGTGCCAGCTCACCCACAGGGGATGCGTCCTACGAGCAGTACTTC. Amino acids: CASSPTGDASYEQYF.

This clonotype appeared once. V is TRBV12-3 or TRBV12-4 and J is TRBJ2-3; D possibly corresponds to TRBD1 (7 bases). CDR3 size: 18 residues. Trimming stripped 6 bases from V and 5 bases from J, with 27 bases between. This CDR3 reads CASSFSGDSRLLGDTQYF. Written as DNA, the CDR3 is TGTGCCAGCAGCTTTTCGGGGGACAGCCGATTATTAGGAGATACGCAGTATTTT.

V gene TRBV20-1 combines with J gene TRBJ1-2; D perhaps matches TRBD1 (6 bases). Deletions cut 2 bases from V and 2 bases from J, with 15 bases between. Germline values: CDR1 DFQATT, CDR2 SNEGSKA (reference sequence). The CDR3 is 15 amino acids. The CDR3 here is CSARNSGRGNYGYTF. In nucleotides, the CDR3 is TGCAGTGCTAGAAATTCAGGGAGGGGGAACTATGGCTACACCTTC.

This clonotype came up a few times. This chain joins TRBV30 and TRBJ2-7, with a tentative D call TRBD2 (6 bases). V was clipped by 2 bases and J by 1 base, with 15 bases between them. The CDR3 is made up of 15 amino acids. Germline V gives CDR1 GTSNPN, CDR2 SVGIG (reference sequence). The CDR3 is CAWSSPGLASYEQYF. CDR3 in DNA: TGTGCCTGGAGTTCGCCGGGACTCGCATCCTACGAGCAGTACTTC.

The rearrangement links TRBV30 to TRBJ2-7; either TRBD1 or TRBD2 may fit D (5 bases each). Germline V lookup: CDR1 GTSNPN, CDR2 SVGIG (reference sequence). CDR3 length: 13 amino acids. V was trimmed by 2 bases and J by 2 bases, leaving 10 bases between them. CDR3 coding DNA: TGTGCCTGGAGTAATGGGGGACCCTACGAGCAGTACTTC. Translation: CAWSNGGPYEQYF.

V is TRBV19 and J is TRBJ2-7, with D perhaps TRBD2 (6 bases). Germline CDR1 LNHDA, CDR2 SQIVND (reference sequence). CDR3 length: 15 amino acids. V was pared by 3 bases and J by 0 bases, with 12 bases between. The CDR3 sequence: CASSIQAGASYEQYF. In DNA, the CDR3 is TGTGCCAGTAGTATTCAAGCGGGCGCCTCCTACGAGCAGTACTTC. The variable domain in full, completed from reference TRBV19 and TRBJ2-7, reads DGGITQSPKYLFRKEGQNVTLSCEQNLNHDAMYWYRQDPGQGLRLIYYSQIVNDFQKGDIAEGYSVSREKKESFPLTVTSAQKNPTAFYLCASSIQAGASYEQYFGPGTRLTVT.

The J gene is TRBJ2-2, the V gene TRBV5-1; 7 bases match TRBD2. The CDR3 has 14 amino acids. The germline V gene has CDR1 SGHRS and CDR2 YFSETQ. The J segment lost 8 bases and the V segment lost 4 bases, leaving 8 bases of the junction unmatched. CDR3 amino acids: CASSALTSPGELFF. CDR3 nucleotide sequence: TGCGCCAGCAGCGCTTTGACTAGCCCAGGGGAGCTGTTTTTT.

This clonotype was detected only a few times. The gene calls are TRBV4-2 and TRBJ2-3, with D maybe TRBD2 (5 bases). The CDR3 has 17 residues. V shed 0 bases and J shed 0 bases, with 13 bases lying between them. Germline assignment: CDR1 LGHNA and CDR2 YNFKEQ. DNA for the CDR3: TGTGCCAGCAGCCAAGAAGGAGCGGCCCCTAGCACAGATACGCAGTATTTT. This sequence encodes CASSQEGAAPSTDTQYF.

Only a few counts were recorded for this clonotype. The V call is TRBV12-3 or TRBV12-4, the J call TRBJ2-7; TRBD2 might be the D (5 bases). Trimming stripped 6 bases from V and 5 bases from J, with 14 bases between. The CDR3 runs to 13 residues. The CDR3 sequence: CASSALGFHEQYF. The CDR3 region has the DNA TGTGCCAGCAGCGCACTAGGGTTCCACGAGCAGTACTTC.

The CDR3 protein is CASSLSGLAGRSFPYEQYF. The DNA of the CDR3 is TGCGCCAGCAGCTTGAGCGGACTAGCGGGACGTAGTTTCCCATACGAGCAGTACTTC. The V call is TRBV5-1, the J call TRBJ2-7, with 12 positions matching TRBD2. Germline CDR1 is SGHRS and CDR2 is YFSETQ. Unmatched junction bases numbered 15, after V lost 1 base and J lost 4 bases. The CDR3 contains 19 residues.

This clonotype was detected only a few times. The J gene is TRBJ2-3, the V gene TRBV9; 8 bases align to TRBD2. CDR3 size: 17 residues. With V trimmed by 3 bases and J by 1 base, 10 bases remained unmatched. In germline, CDR1 is SGDLS, CDR2 YYNGEE. The CDR3 DNA follows: TGTGCCAGCAGCGGCACTTTAGCGGGGTTGGGCACAGATACGCAGTATTTT. Amino acid sequence: CASSGTLAGLGTDTQYF.

The chain employs TRBV7-9 and TRBJ2-5; D remains unclear. V shed 1 base and J shed 5 bases, with 14 bases lying between them. The CDR3 sequence is 15 residues long. Germline CDR1 reads SEHNR; CDR2 reads FQNEAQ (reference sequence). The CDR3: CASSLVEAVGETQYF. In DNA form, the CDR3 reads TGTGCCAGCAGCTTAGTCGAGGCCGTCGGCGAGACCCAGTACTTC.

To note about this clonotype: A read error is likely, as this CDR3 ends without the conserved phenylalanine or tryptophan. The chain joins TRBV9 to TRBJ2-1; no firm D call. The ends were cut back, 3 bases at V and 0 bases at J, with 13 bases in the middle. Germline V gene data show CDR1 as SGDLS and CDR2 as YYNGEE. The CDR3 sequence is 16 residues long. The CDR3 coding sequence is TGTGCCAGCAGCGCTTTCAGACGTAACTCCTACAATGAGCAGTTCTTA. As protein: CASSAFRRNSYNEQFL.

This chain connects TRBV7-8 to TRBJ2-2, with D perhaps TRBD1 or TRBD2 (5 bases each). The CDR3 sequence is 15 residues long. V was shortened by 4 bases and J by 6 bases, with 15 bases between the two germline ends. The V gene's germline CDR1 is SGHVS and CDR2 FQNEAQ. The chain's CDR3 is CASSSSGWGSGELFF. The CDR3 DNA follows: TGTGCCAGCAGCTCCTCGGGGTGGGGGTCCGGGGAGCTGTTTTTT. The variable domain in full, completed from reference TRBV7-8 and TRBJ2-2, reads GAGVSQSPRYKVAKRGQDVALRCDPISGHVSLFWYQQALGQGPEFLTYFQNEAQLDKSGLPSDRFFAERPEGSVSTLKIQRTQQEDSAVYLCASSSSGWGSGELFFGEGSRLTVL.

The J gene is TRBJ2-3, the V gene TRBV7-2; 9 bases fit TRBD2. Germline lookup yields CDR1 SGHTA and CDR2 FQGNSA. The CDR3 covers 16 residues. Germline trimming cut 7 bases from V and 2 bases from J; bases unmatched to any gene: 10. CDR3 sequence: CASTEALAGPTDTQYF. In DNA, the CDR3 is TGTGCCAGCACGGAGGCCCTAGCGGGACCCACAGATACGCAGTATTTT. The full variable domain, with the rest looked up from reference TRBV7-2 and TRBJ2-3, is GAGVSQSPSNKVTEKGKDVELRCDPISGHTALYWYRQSLGQGLEFLIYFQGNSAPDKSGLPSDRFSAERTGGSVSTLTIQRTQQEDSAVYLCASTEALAGPTDTQYFGPGTRLTVL.

This clonotype was observed a handful of times. The chain is built from TRBV12-3 or TRBV12-4 and TRBJ1-3; TRBD1 is a possible D gene (5 bases). CDR3 length: 17 residues. V was pared by 4 bases and J by 1 base, with 17 bases between. CDR3 DNA: TGTGCCAGCAGTTCGTACTCGGGGGGACTATCTGGAAACACCATATATTTT. Residues: CASSSYSGGLSGNTIYF.

In its sample, this clonotype was seen a few times. V and J are TRBV5-5 and TRBJ2-7; D possibly corresponds to TRBD1 (6 bases). The length of the CDR3 is 16 residues. V was trimmed by 3 bases and J by 0 bases, leaving 16 bases between them. Germline loops: CDR1 SGHKS, CDR2 YYEKEE (reference sequence). The CDR3 region has the DNA TGTGCCAGCAGCTCCCGGACAGATCATAGCTCCTACGAGCAGTACTTC. Its protein is CASSSRTDHSSYEQYF.

This clonotype was recorded a few times. The chain's CDR3 is CASSLGQGTGNTIYF. CDR3 sequence (DNA): TGTGCCAGCAGCTTAGGGCAGGGTACTGGAAACACCATATATTTT. The genes are TRBV7-2 and TRBJ1-3, with D possibly matching TRBD1 (5 bases). The CDR3 has 15 residues. The ends were cut back, 1 base at V and 2 bases at J, with 9 bases in the middle. Germline V gene sequence: CDR1 SGHTA, CDR2 FQGNSA.

This clonotype was counted only a few times. This sequence joins TRBV12-3 or TRBV12-4 and TRBJ1-1, with 8 nucleotides matching TRBD1. With 1 base clipped from V and 3 bases from J, the junction kept 4 bases outside the gene matches. The CDR3 loop spans 15 amino acids. The CDR3 nucleotides read TGTGCCAGCAGTTTAGGACAGGGGCGGTACACTGAAGCTTTCTTT. It codes for CASSLGQGRYTEAFF.

This clonotype was seen many times. V gene TRBV3-1 combines with J gene TRBJ2-5; D perhaps matches TRBD1 (6 bases). The CDR3 contains 14 residues. V was cut by 6 bases and J by 3 bases, with 14 bases left in between. Germline CDR1 is LGHDT and CDR2 is YNNKEL (reference sequence). The CDR3 nucleotides read TGTGCCAGCAGTACGGGACACCTTAAAGAGACCCAGTACTTC. Translating gives CASSTGHLKETQYF.

This clonotype occurred many times. The V and J genes are TRBV5-1 and TRBJ2-1; TRBD2 agrees at 8 bases. The J segment lost 1 base and the V segment lost 4 bases, leaving 4 bases of the junction unmatched. Germline V gene sequence: CDR1 SGHRS, CDR2 YFSETQ. The CDR3 consists of 15 residues. Here the CDR3 DNA reads TGCGCCAGCAGCCCGTCGGGAGGGTCCTACAATGAGCAGTTCTTC. It yields the protein CASSPSGGSYNEQFF.

The chain has TRBV4-3 and TRBJ2-5; D gene uncertain. This CDR3 spans 15 amino acids. Germline-derived CDR1 and CDR2 are LGHNA and YSLEER. The germline V and J ends were trimmed by 1 base and 3 bases, with 12 bases remaining between them. The CDR3 region has the DNA TGCGCCAGCAGCCAAGGACTCTCCGCGAAAGAGACCCAGTACTTC. It specifies CASSQGLSAKETQYF.

This rearrangement joins TRBV3-1 to TRBJ1-1; D call uncertain. The CDR3 spans 15 residues. Germline V gene data show CDR1 as LGHDT and CDR2 as YNNKEL (reference sequence). V was pared by 4 bases and J by 0 bases, with 12 bases between. CDR3 in amino acids: CASSLTWVMNTEAFF. The CDR3 DNA sequence: TGTGCCAGCAGCCTCACCTGGGTTATGAACACTGAAGCTTTCTTT. Filled out from reference TRBV3-1 and TRBJ1-1, the complete variable domain reads DTAVSQTPKYLVTQMGNDKSIKCEQNLGHDTMYWYKQDSKKFLKIMFSYNNKELIINETVPNRFSPKSPDKAHLNLHINSLELGDSAVYFCASSLTWVMNTEAFFGQGTRLTVV.

This clonotype was seen a few times. The rearrangement joins TRBV12-3 or TRBV12-4 to TRBJ2-7, with D possibly being TRBD1 or TRBD2 (5 bases each). This CDR3 spans 15 amino acids. Deletions cut 2 bases from V and 3 bases from J, with 14 bases between. The CDR3 DNA follows: TGTGCCAGCAGTTTATTGGGGACGGACGGCTACGAGCAGTACTTC. Its translation is CASSLLGTDGYEQYF.